The 32 T cell receptor beta chains below were found in one sample sequenced in a study of cytomegalovirus exposure and HLA in healthy donors. Profiled with immunoSEQ multiplex PCR; TCRdb holds only in-frame clones, not every one. The repertoire includes about 110,000 clones, approximately 95% of them detected once, and 0.67% sits in the top ten. Sequencing used PBMCs. These receptors all come from a woman under 30 in good health and CMV-seronegative.

This sequence joins TRBV9 and TRBJ1-2; tentatively, D is TRBD1 (5 bases). Between the trimmed V and J ends, which lost 4 bases and 1 base, there was a span of 20 bases. Germline V lookup: CDR1 SGDLS, CDR2 YYNGEE. This CDR3 is built from 17 residues. CDR3 bases: TGTGCCAGCAGCCTAGGAAGAGACAGAACTTTTAACTATGGCTACACCTTC. Protein product: CASSLGRDRTFNYGYTF.

The chain combines TRBV6-6 with TRBJ2-7, with 10 bases aligning to TRBD1. This CDR3 is built from 16 residues. J gave up 2 bases and V 2 bases, and 6 bases lay outside the gene matches. CDR1 is MNHNY, CDR2 SVGAGI, per germline (reference sequence). The CDR3 reads CASSYPSGTGAYEQYF. The CDR3 nucleotides read TGTGCCAGCAGTTACCCGTCCGGGACAGGGGCCTACGAGCAGTACTTC.

The rearrangement joins TRBV5-6 to TRBJ2-3; D is perhaps TRBD2 (5 bases). The CDR3 consists of 12 residues. V lost 4 bases and J 4 bases, leaving 7 bases between the germline ends. Germline CDR1 reads SGHDT; CDR2 reads YYEEEE. The CDR3 reads CASSPRADTQYF. For the CDR3, the DNA is TGTGCCAGCAGCCCGCGGGCAGATACGCAGTATTTT.

This chain connects TRBV16 to TRBJ2-6; D is possibly TRBD2 (6 bases). The CDR3 has 17 amino acids. Looked up from germline, CDR1 is KGHSY and CDR2 is FQNENV. Trimming cost V 4 bases and J 0 bases, with 13 bases left between them. CDR3 protein: CASSLPGGNSGANVLTF. DNA for the CDR3: TGTGCCAGCAGCCTACCCGGGGGAAACTCTGGGGCCAACGTCCTGACTTTC.

This chain connects TRBV9 to TRBJ1-2; TRBD1 matches at 10 bases. Germline CDR1 is SGDLS and CDR2 is YYNGEE. This CDR3 has 14 amino acids. The V segment lost 7 bases and the J segment 8 bases; nucleotides outside the gene matches: 11. CDR3 sequence reads: CASDDGTGVNGYTF. Written as DNA, the CDR3 is TGTGCCAGCGACGACGGGACAGGGGTAAACGGCTACACCTTC.

The chain has TRBV5-1 and TRBJ2-7; 8 nucleotides line up with TRBD2. The germline gives CDR1 SGHRS, CDR2 YFSETQ. V shed 1 base, J shed 1 base, and the junction held 13 bases outside the gene matches. This CDR3 is built from 18 residues. CDR3 nucleotides: TGCGCCAGCAGCTTGCCGACGTTACTAGCGGATTGGTCCTACGAGCAGTACTTC. Residues: CASSLPTLLADWSYEQYF.

J is TRBJ1-5 and V is TRBV19; D is possibly TRBD1 (6 bases). With 4 bases removed from V and 7 bases from J, the gap between germline ends came to 8 bases. This CDR3 is 12 amino acids long. Per the germline V gene, CDR1 is LNHDA and CDR2 is SQIVND (reference sequence). CDR3 in amino acids: CASSKQGQPQHF. The CDR3 DNA reads TGTGCCAGTAGTAAACAGGGCCAGCCCCAGCATTTT.

This chain connects TRBV10-3 to TRBJ2-3, with 9 bases fitting TRBD1. The J segment lost 6 bases and the V segment lost 0 bases, leaving 13 bases of the junction unmatched. Germline values: CDR1 ENHRY, CDR2 SYGVKD. CDR3 length: 18 amino acids. CDR3 region: CAISESIGQGLGLDTQYF. The CDR3 DNA follows: TGTGCCATCAGTGAGTCGATTGGACAGGGGTTGGGACTGGATACGCAGTATTTT.

The chain uses TRBV4-1 and TRBJ2-7, with D uncertain. Trimming stripped 4 bases from V and 0 bases from J, with 13 bases between. CDR1 is MGHRA, CDR2 YSYEKL, per germline. CDR3 length: 15 amino acids. CDR3 DNA: TGCGCCAGCAGCCGAGAGGCGTACAGCTCCTACGAGCAGTACTTC. Protein product: CASSREAYSSYEQYF.

The V call is TRBV6-6, the J call TRBJ2-2, with 7 bases fitting TRBD2. The CDR3 consists of 15 residues. J gave up 4 bases and V 8 bases, and 10 bases lay outside the gene matches. Looked up from germline, CDR1 is MNHNY and CDR2 is SVGAGI (reference sequence). CDR3 amino acids: CASWWSGEPTGELFF. The CDR3, as DNA: TGTGCCAGCTGGTGGAGCGGGGAGCCCACCGGGGAGCTGTTTTTT.

This chain joins TRBV27 and TRBJ2-1; 8 bases align to TRBD2. V lost 3 bases, J lost 9 bases, and 10 bases stayed unmatched. The CDR3 length is 15 residues. Germline V gene data show CDR1 as MNHEY and CDR2 as SMNVEV (reference sequence). The CDR3 is CASSFLSSGGSEQFF. CDR3 in DNA: TGTGCCAGCAGTTTTTTGTCGAGCGGGGGATCTGAGCAGTTCTTC.

The J gene is TRBJ2-7, the V gene TRBV6-5; D not resolved. The CDR3 runs to 15 residues. Trimming stripped 3 bases from V and 0 bases from J, with 12 bases between. Germline lookup yields CDR1 MNHEY and CDR2 SVGAGI. The CDR3 sequence is CASSYTHLSSYEQYF. In nucleotides, the CDR3 is TGTGCCAGCAGTTATACCCACCTTAGCTCCTACGAGCAGTACTTC.

The rearrangement uses TRBV18 and TRBJ2-3, with 11 bases aligning to TRBD1. V dropped 6 bases and J dropped 1; count of bases not matched to a gene: 6. There are 16 residues in the CDR3. Germline CDR1 is KGHSH and CDR2 is LQKENI. CDR3 region: CASSPRTGGGTDTQYF. The DNA of the CDR3 is TGTGCCAGCTCGCCCAGGACAGGGGGCGGCACAGATACGCAGTATTTT.

This clone was seen only once. V is TRBV30 and J is TRBJ1-4, with a tentative D call TRBD1 (6 bases). Trimming cost V 0 bases and J 8 bases, with 13 bases left between them. CDR3 length equals 14 residues. Germline V CDR1 and CDR2: GTSNPN, SVGIG (reference sequence). The CDR3 region is CAWSVGDILEKLFF. CDR3 nucleotides: TGTGCCTGGAGTGTCGGGGACATTTTAGAAAAACTGTTTTTT.

This chain links TRBV9 with TRBJ1-1; unclear D gene. Trimming removed 3 bases from V and 1 base from J, with 13 bases in between. This CDR3 has 15 amino acids. Per the germline V gene, CDR1 is SGDLS and CDR2 is YYNGEE. In DNA form, the CDR3 reads TGTGCCAGCAGCGAGCTGGCCGAGGGGAACACTGAAGCTTTCTTT. Its protein product is CASSELAEGNTEAFF.

The V gene is TRBV5-1, the J gene TRBJ1-2, with D possibly matching TRBD1 (6 bases). Trimming stripped 5 bases from V and 1 base from J, with 18 bases between. The CDR3 covers 16 residues. Germline loops: CDR1 SGHRS, CDR2 YFSETQ. CDR3 sequence: CASRRESGGLNYGYTF. The CDR3 DNA is TGCGCCAGCAGAAGGGAGAGCGGGGGCCTTAACTATGGCTACACCTTC.

The rearrangement joins TRBV29-1 to TRBJ1-1, with 7 positions matching TRBD1. The CDR3 is 16 amino acids. V shed 4 bases, J shed 3 bases, and the junction held 14 bases outside the gene matches. CDR1 and CDR2 from the germline V gene are SQVTM and ANQGSEA. The CDR3 DNA reads as TGCAGCGTTGGAAGACAGGGAAGCCCAATGGACACTGAAGCTTTCTTT. Translating gives CSVGRQGSPMDTEAFF.

V is TRBV28 and J is TRBJ1-2; D gene uncertain. This CDR3 spans 17 amino acids. The germline V gene encodes CDR1 MDHEN and CDR2 SYDVKM. V shed 6 bases and J shed 3 bases, with 23 bases lying between them. In DNA, the CDR3 is TGTGCCAGCAGCCCGTTCGTGGCAGGAAAGTTCTACTATGGCTACACCTTC. It encodes CASSPFVAGKFYYGYTF.

The rearrangement links TRBV6-5 to TRBJ1-5; D possibly corresponds to TRBD1 (6 bases). Germline CDR1 MNHEY, CDR2 SVGAGI. The CDR3 has 14 residues. V lost 5 bases to trimming and J lost 8 bases, with 16 bases between them. CDR3 sequence: CASSTSGGLEPQHF. The CDR3 nucleotides are TGTGCCAGCAGTACATCGGGGGGGCTTGAGCCCCAGCATTTT.

The chain joins TRBV28 to TRBJ2-2; TRBD1 agrees at 10 bases. J was trimmed by 2 bases and V by 2 bases; bases with no gene match: 14. This CDR3 is built from 20 residues. Looked up from germline, CDR1 is MDHEN and CDR2 is SYDVKM. The CDR3 sequence is CASSLRWFPRDRGNTGELFF. CDR3 sequence (DNA): TGTGCCAGCAGTTTAAGGTGGTTTCCCCGGGACAGGGGAAACACCGGGGAGCTGTTTTTT.

The chain recombines TRBV5-4 with TRBJ1-6; 9 bases map to TRBD1. The CDR3 runs 15 residues. J lost 10 bases, V lost 4 bases, and 9 bases had no gene match. CDR1 is SGHNT, CDR2 YYREEE, per germline (reference sequence). This chain's CDR3 is CASSIDRGSGSPLHF. Written as DNA, the CDR3 is TGTGCCAGCAGCATAGACAGGGGGTCCGGGTCACCCCTCCACTTT.

The J gene is TRBJ2-1, the V gene TRBV7-3, with 8 bases identical to TRBD2. The CDR3 length is 16 residues. Looked up from germline, CDR1 is SGHTA and CDR2 is FQGTGA. J gave up 0 bases and V 4 bases, and 5 bases lay outside the gene matches. The CDR3 sequence: CASSSLAGSSYNEQFF. DNA of the CDR3: TGTGCCAGCAGCTCCTTAGCGGGGAGCTCCTACAATGAGCAGTTCTTC.

CDR3: CASSPDRASAQHF. CDR3 sequence (DNA): TGTGCCAGCTCACCCGACAGGGCCTCGGCCCAGCATTTT. J is TRBJ1-5 and V is TRBV18; 7 nucleotides align to TRBD1. CDR1 and CDR2 from the germline V gene are KGHSH and LQKENI. This CDR3 has 13 residues. J gave up 11 bases and V 3 bases, and 7 bases lay outside the gene matches.

The chain recombines TRBV5-1 with TRBJ2-7; D not certain. CDR1 and CDR2 from the germline V gene are SGHRS and YFSETQ. Trimming pared 0 bases from V and 5 bases from J, leaving 12 bases between. The CDR3 is made up of 14 amino acids. The CDR3 nucleotides read TGCGCCAGCAGCTTGGATGGGCTTTACAACGAGCAGTACTTC. Its protein is CASSLDGLYNEQYF.

This sequence joins TRBV4-3 and TRBJ2-1; no definite D call. V was trimmed by 4 bases and J by 0 bases, leaving 10 bases between them. The V gene's germline CDR1 is LGHNA and CDR2 YSLEER. The CDR3 loop spans 15 amino acids. CDR3 amino acids: CASSPTRSSYNEQFF. The CDR3, as DNA: TGCGCCAGCAGCCCAACTCGAAGCTCCTACAATGAGCAGTTCTTC.

This chain joins TRBV10-3 and TRBJ1-2; 8 nucleotides match TRBD1. The CDR3 is made up of 15 amino acids. Germline V gene lookup returns CDR1 ENHRY and CDR2 SYGVKD. V trimming: 4 bases; J trimming: 12 bases; junction bases outside the gene matches: 16. The CDR3 is CAISATGGKGTVDTF. The CDR3 coding sequence is TGTGCCATCAGTGCCACAGGGGGGAAAGGGACCGTCGACACCTTC.

The rearrangement links TRBV6-5 to TRBJ1-5, with 9 bases identical to TRBD1. With V trimmed by 6 bases and J by 4 bases, 4 bases remained unmatched. CDR1 is MNHEY and CDR2 is SVGAGI in the germline V gene. The CDR3 length is 14 residues. The CDR3 sequence: CASRGTGTNQPQHF. The DNA for the CDR3 is TGTGCCAGCAGAGGGACAGGGACAAATCAGCCCCAGCATTTT.

CDR3 DNA: TGTGCCAGCAGCGTTACGGGACAGGGGGCCTACGAGCAGTACTTC. Translated, it gives CASSVTGQGAYEQYF. This sequence joins TRBV6-5 and TRBJ2-5; 11 bases agree with TRBD1. The J call may be faulty, since TRBJ2-7 better matches the DNA end. Germline lookup yields CDR1 MNHEY and CDR2 SVGAGI. The CDR3 runs to 15 residues.

This clone was counted a single time. The junction departs from germline at one end; a sequencing error may be responsible. The gene calls are TRBV7-2 and TRBJ2-7, with 10 bases identical to TRBD2. CDR3 length: 17 amino acids. The germline CDR1 and CDR2 sequences are SGHTA and FQGNSA. CDR3 in DNA: TGTGCCAGCAGCCTAGCGGGGGCGGGGGACTCCTTGAACGAGCAGTACTTC. The encoded protein is CASSLAGAGDSLNEQYF.

This clone was counted once. This rearrangement joins TRBV6-5 to TRBJ2-5; the D is unclear. Germline CDR1 and CDR2: MNHEY and SVGAGI. V was clipped by 6 bases and J by 5 bases, with 19 bases between them. The CDR3 covers 15 residues. The CDR3 reads CASSKRRSGRETQYF. In DNA, the CDR3 is TGTGCCAGCAGCAAAAGACGATCGGGTCGGGAGACCCAGTACTTC.

This chain uses TRBV7-9 with TRBJ2-7; TRBD1 matches 8 bases. J was trimmed by 6 bases and V by 7 bases; bases with no gene match: 5. Germline CDR1 SEHNR, CDR2 FQNEAQ (reference sequence). The CDR3 runs to 12 residues. This CDR3 is CASNRRGLEQYF. The CDR3 coding sequence is TGTGCCAGCAACCGCAGGGGGCTCGAGCAGTACTTC.

J is TRBJ2-1 and V is TRBV15; TRBD2 agrees at 8 bases. From germline, CDR1 is LNHNV and CDR2 YYDKDF (reference sequence). The CDR3 length is 13 residues. The V and J ends lost 5 bases and 9 bases, in that order; junction bases with no gene match: 6. The CDR3 nucleotides are TGTGCCACCAGCGGCGGGGGGCCGGGTGAGCAGTTCTTC. This sequence encodes CATSGGGPGEQFF.